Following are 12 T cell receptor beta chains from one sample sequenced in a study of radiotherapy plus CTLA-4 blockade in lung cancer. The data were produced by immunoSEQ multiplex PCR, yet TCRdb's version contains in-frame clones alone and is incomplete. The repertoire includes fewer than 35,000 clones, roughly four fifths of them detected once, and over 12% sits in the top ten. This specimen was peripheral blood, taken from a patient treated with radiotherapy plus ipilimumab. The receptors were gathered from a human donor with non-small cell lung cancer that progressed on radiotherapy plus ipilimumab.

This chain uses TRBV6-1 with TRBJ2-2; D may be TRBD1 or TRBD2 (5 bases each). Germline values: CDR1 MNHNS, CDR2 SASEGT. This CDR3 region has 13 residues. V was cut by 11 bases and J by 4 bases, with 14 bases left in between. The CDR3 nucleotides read TGTGCCCTTTCGGGACCTCTCACCGGGGAGCTGTTTTTT. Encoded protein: CALSGPLTGELFF.

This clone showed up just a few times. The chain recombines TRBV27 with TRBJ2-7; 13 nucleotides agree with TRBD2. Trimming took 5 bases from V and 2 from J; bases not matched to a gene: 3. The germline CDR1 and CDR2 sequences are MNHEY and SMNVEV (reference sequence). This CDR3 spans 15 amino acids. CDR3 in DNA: TGTGCCAGCAGTACTAGCGGGGGGGGACCCTACGAGCAGTACTTC. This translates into CASSTSGGGPYEQYF.

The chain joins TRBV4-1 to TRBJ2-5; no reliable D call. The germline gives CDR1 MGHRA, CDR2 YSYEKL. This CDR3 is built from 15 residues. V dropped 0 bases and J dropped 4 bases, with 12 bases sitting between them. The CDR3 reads CASSQDSSLGETQYF. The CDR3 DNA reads TGCGCCAGCAGCCAAGATTCGAGTCTGGGAGAGACCCAGTACTTC.

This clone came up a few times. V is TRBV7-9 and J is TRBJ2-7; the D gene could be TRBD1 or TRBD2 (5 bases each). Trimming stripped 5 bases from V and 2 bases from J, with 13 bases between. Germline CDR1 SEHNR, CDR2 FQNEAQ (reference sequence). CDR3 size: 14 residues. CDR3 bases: TGTGCCAGCAGCCGCCGGGACCACCCCTACGAGCAGTACTTC. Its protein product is CASSRRDHPYEQYF.

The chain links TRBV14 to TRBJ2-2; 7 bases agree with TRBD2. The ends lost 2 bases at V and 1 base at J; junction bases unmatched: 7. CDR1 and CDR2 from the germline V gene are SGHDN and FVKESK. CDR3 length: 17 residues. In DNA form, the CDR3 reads TGTGCCAGCAGCCAAAGCGGGTCTAGCGGGAACACCGGGGAGCTGTTTTTT. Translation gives CASSQSGSSGNTGELFF.

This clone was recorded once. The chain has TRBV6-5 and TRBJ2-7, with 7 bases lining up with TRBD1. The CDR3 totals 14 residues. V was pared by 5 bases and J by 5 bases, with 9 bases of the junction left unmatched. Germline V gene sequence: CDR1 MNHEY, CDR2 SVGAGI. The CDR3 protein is CASSTGQTYHEQYF. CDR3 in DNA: TGTGCCAGCAGTACGGGACAGACTTATCACGAGCAGTACTTC.

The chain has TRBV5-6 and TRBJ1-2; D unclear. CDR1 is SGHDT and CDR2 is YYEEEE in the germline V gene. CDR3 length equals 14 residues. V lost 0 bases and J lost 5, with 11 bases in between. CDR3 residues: CASSLGHGPYGYTF. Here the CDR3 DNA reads TGTGCCAGCAGCTTGGGGCACGGGCCATATGGCTACACCTTC.

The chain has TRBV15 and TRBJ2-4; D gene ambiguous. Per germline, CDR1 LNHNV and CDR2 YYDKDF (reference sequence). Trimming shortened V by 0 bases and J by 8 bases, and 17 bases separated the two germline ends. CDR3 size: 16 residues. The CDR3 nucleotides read TGTGCCACCAGCAGAGATCGCGCCAGCCTAGGAGACATTCAGTACTTC. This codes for CATSRDRASLGDIQYF. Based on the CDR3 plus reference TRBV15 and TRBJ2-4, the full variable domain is DAMVIQNPRYQVTQFGKPVTLSCSQTLNHNVMYWYQQKSSQAPKLLFHYYDKDFNNEADTPDNFQSRRPNTSFCFLDIRSPGLGDTAMYLCATSRDRASLGDIQYFGAGTRLSVL.

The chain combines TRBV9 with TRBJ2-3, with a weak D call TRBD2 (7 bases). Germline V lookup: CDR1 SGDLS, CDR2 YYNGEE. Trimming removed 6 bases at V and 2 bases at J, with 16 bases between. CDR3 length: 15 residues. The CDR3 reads CASTPAGALTDTQYF. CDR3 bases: TGTGCCAGCACCCCGGCGGGGGCCCTCACAGATACGCAGTATTTT.

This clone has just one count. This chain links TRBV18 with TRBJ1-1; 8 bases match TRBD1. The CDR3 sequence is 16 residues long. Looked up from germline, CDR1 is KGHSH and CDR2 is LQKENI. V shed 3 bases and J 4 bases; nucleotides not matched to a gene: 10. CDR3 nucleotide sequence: TGTGCCAGCTCACCGGTAACAGGGGGAAAGGGCACTGAAGCTTTCTTT. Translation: CASSPVTGGKGTEAFF. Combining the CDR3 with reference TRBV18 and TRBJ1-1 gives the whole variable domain NAGVMQNPRHLVRRRGQEARLRCSPMKGHSHVYWYRQLPEEGLKFMVYLQKENIIDESGMPKERFSAEFPKEGPSILRIQQVVRGDSAAYFCASSPVTGGKGTEAFFGQGTRLTVV.

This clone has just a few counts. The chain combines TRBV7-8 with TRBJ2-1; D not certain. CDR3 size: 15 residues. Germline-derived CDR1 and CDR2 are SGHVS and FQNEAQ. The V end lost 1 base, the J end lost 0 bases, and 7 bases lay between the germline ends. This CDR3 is CASSLGGVSYNEQFF. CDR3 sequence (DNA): TGTGCCAGCAGCTTAGGTGGGGTCTCCTACAATGAGCAGTTCTTC. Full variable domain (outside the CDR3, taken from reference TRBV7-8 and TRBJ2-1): GAGVSQSPRYKVAKRGQDVALRCDPISGHVSLFWYQQALGQGPEFLTYFQNEAQLDKSGLPSDRFFAERPEGSVSTLKIQRTQQEDSAVYLCASSLGGVSYNEQFFGPGTRLTVL.

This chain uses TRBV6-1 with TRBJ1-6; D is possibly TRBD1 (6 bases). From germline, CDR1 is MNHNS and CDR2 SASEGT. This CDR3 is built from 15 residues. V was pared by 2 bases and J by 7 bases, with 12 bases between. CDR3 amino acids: CASSEHRTANSPLHF. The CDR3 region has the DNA TGTGCCAGCAGTGAACACCGGACAGCCAATTCACCCCTCCACTTT.